This T cell receptor (beta chain) was recorded in a study of T cells after yellow fever vaccination. Whole-study context: Fractions containing few cells were prepared with SMART-Seq v4 Ultra Low Input.

The TCR cDNA carried a universal primer site and UMIs from 5'RACE template switching. TCRdb fed the 5' RACE reads into MiXCR, producing one record per CDR3 protein. Of some 600,000 distinct CDR3 sequences in the sample, about a sixth were seen once. Study results and caveats: Booster samples showed a return of most primary-vaccination clones (roughly 96% CD4, approximately 90% CD8). CD4 and CD8 compartments shared a small share of clonotypes.

Only a few counts were recorded for this clonotype. Its cognate antigen is unknown. The CDR3 spans 19 residues. The germline CDR1 and CDR2 sequences are LGHDT and YNNKEL (reference sequence). With 1 base clipped from V and 2 bases from J, the junction kept 15 bases outside the gene matches. The chain joins TRBV3-1 to TRBJ2-7; TRBD1 aligns across 9 bases. The clonotype was recovered from a young man who received the YFV17D yellow fever vaccine. Sample: PBMCs, taken 5 days after the first yellow fever vaccination. The chain's CDR3 is CASSQGPTGGGPDTYEQYF. DNA of the CDR3: TGTGCCAGCAGCCAAGGACCCACAGGGGGCGGTCCCGATACCTACGAGCAGTACTTC.